The rows below give T cell receptor beta chains drawn from one sample of a study of technical replicates of blood from a handful of donors. Repertoires were generated with immunoSEQ multiplex PCR, while TCRdb's copy carries only in-frame clones and drops some. Of approximately 93,000 clones in the sample, 94% were seen once. Material for sequencing was T cells isolated from PBMCs. These receptors were taken from a human donor in good health. Each CDR3 is given with its conserved first and last residue.

v_call,j_call,cdr3_aa
TRBV4-1,TRBJ1-2,CASSQEVQLNYGYTF
TRBV7-3,TRBJ2-1,CASSYGLRAINEQFF
TRBV5-6,TRBJ2-7,CASSTPGQGLYEQYF
TRBV7-9,TRBJ1-1,CASRAKTGVQNTEAFF
TRBV5-1,TRBJ1-3,CASSLGQAGNTIYF
TRBV28,TRBJ1-5,CASSFPRTGVEPQHF
TRBV5-1,TRBJ1-1,CASRLGGGSSEAFF
TRBV19,TRBJ2-3,CASSMKTIRTDTQYF
TRBV7-9,TRBJ1-1,CASSEDSSTEAFF
TRBV19,TRBJ1-5,CASSMGQGDQPQHF
TRBV10-1,TRBJ2-7,CASGTGYEQYF
TRBV25-1,TRBJ2-7,CASSEVGTAYEQYF
TRBV2,TRBJ2-5,CASRAGGETQYF
TRBV6-5,TRBJ2-3,CASSPGPGGDTQYF